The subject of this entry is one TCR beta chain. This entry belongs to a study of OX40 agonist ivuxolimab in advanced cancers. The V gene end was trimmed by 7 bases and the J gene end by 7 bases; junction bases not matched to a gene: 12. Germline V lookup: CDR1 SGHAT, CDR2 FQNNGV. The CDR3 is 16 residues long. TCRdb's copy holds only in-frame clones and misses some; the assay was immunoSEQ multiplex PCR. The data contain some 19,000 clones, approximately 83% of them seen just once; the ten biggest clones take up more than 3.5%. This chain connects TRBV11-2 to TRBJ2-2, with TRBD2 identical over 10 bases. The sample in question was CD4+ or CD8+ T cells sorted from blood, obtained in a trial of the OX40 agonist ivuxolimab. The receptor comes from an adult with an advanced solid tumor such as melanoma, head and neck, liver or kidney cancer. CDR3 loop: CASTLLAGFQVGELFF. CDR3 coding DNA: TGTGCCAGCACCCTACTAGCGGGGTTTCAGGTCGGGGAGCTGTTTTTT.